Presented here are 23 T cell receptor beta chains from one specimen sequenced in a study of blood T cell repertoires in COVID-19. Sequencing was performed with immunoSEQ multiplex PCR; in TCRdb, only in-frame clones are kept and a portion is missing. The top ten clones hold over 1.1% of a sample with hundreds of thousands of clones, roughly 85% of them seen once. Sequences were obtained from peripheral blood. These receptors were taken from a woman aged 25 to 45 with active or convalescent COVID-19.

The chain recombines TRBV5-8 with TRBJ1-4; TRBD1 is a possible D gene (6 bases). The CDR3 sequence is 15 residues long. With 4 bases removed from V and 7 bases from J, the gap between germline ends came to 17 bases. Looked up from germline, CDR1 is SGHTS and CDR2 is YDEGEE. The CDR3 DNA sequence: TGTGCCAGCAGCCGAATGTTACAGGGCGTTGAAAAACTGTTTTTT. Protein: CASSRMLQGVEKLFF.

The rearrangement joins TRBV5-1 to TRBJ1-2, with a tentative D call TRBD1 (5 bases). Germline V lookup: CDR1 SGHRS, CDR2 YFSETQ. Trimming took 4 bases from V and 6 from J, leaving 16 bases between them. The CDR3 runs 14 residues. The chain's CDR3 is CASSPRTGGDGYTF. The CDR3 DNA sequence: TGCGCCAGCAGCCCACGTACGGGAGGGGATGGCTACACCTTC.

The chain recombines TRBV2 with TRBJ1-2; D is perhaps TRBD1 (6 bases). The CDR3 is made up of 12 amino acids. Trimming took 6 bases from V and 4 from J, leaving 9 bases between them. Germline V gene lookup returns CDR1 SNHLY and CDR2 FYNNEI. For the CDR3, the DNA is TGTGCCAGCAGGGAGGACAGCTATGGCTACACCTTC. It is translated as CASREDSYGYTF.

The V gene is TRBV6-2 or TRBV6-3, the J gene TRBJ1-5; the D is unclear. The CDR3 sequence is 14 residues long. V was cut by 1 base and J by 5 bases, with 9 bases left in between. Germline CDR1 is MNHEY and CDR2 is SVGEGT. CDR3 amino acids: CASSYLAEDQPQHF. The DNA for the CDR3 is TGTGCCAGCAGTTACTTGGCAGAAGATCAGCCCCAGCATTTT.

The CDR3 sequence is CASSVGVGVTDTQYF. In nucleotides, the CDR3 is TGTGCCAGCAGCGTAGGGGTCGGGGTAACAGATACGCAGTATTTT. The chain recombines TRBV9 with TRBJ2-3; maybe TRBD2 (5 bases). Germline CDR1 SGDLS, CDR2 YYNGEE. The CDR3 length is 15 residues. V lost 0 bases and J 3 bases, leaving 11 bases between the germline ends. Full variable domain (remainder filled in from reference TRBV9 and TRBJ2-3): DSGVTQTPKHLITATGQRVTLRCSPRSGDLSVYWYQQSLDQGLQFLIQYYNGEERAKGNILERFSAQQFPDLHSELNLSSLELGDSALYFCASSVGVGVTDTQYFGPGTRLTVL.

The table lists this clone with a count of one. DNA for the CDR3: TGCGCCAGCAGCTTGGTCGGGACAGGGAACACTGAAGCTTTCTTT. This codes for CASSLVGTGNTEAFF. The rearrangement uses TRBV5-1 and TRBJ1-1; TRBD1 agrees at 8 bases. Germline loops: CDR1 SGHRS, CDR2 YFSETQ. The CDR3 loop spans 15 amino acids. The V gene end was trimmed by 0 bases and the J gene end by 1 base; junction bases not matched to a gene: 2.

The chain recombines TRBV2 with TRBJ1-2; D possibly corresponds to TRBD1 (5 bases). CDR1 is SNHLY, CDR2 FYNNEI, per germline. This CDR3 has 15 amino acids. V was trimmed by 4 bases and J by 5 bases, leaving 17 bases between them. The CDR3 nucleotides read TGTGCCAGCAGTGCCGACTGGGGCCATGGTTATGGCTACACCTTC. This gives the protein CASSADWGHGYGYTF. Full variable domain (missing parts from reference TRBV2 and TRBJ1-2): EPEVTQTPSHQVTQMGQEVILRCVPISNHLYFYWYRQILGQKVEFLVSFYNNEISEKSEIFDDQFSVERPDGSNFTLKIRSTKLEDSAMYFCASSADWGHGYGYTFGSGTRLTVV.

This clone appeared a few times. The CDR3 here is CSASVAAQSYNEQFF. In DNA form, the CDR3 reads TGCAGTGCTAGTGTCGCGGCCCAATCCTACAATGAGCAGTTCTTC. V usage is TRBV20-1 and J usage is TRBJ2-1; D is undetermined. The V and J ends lost 3 bases and 1 base respectively, with 13 bases between them. Germline assignment: CDR1 DFQATT and CDR2 SNEGSKA (reference sequence). The CDR3 runs to 15 residues.

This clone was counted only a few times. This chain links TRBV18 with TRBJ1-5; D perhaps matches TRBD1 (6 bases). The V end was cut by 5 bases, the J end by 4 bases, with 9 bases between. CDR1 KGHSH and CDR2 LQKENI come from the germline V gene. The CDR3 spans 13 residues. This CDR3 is CASSEQGNQPQHF. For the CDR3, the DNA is TGTGCCAGCTCAGAACAGGGAAATCAGCCCCAGCATTTT.

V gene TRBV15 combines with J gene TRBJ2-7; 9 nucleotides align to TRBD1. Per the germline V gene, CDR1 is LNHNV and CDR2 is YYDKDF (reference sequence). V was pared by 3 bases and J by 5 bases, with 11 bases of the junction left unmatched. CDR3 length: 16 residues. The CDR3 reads CATSRYHSGTGNEQYF. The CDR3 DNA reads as TGTGCCACCAGCAGGTACCACTCCGGGACAGGGAACGAGCAGTACTTC. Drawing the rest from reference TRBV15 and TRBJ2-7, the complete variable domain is DAMVIQNPRYQVTQFGKPVTLSCSQTLNHNVMYWYQQKSSQAPKLLFHYYDKDFNNEADTPDNFQSRRPNTSFCFLDIRSPGLGDTAMYLCATSRYHSGTGNEQYFGPGTRLTVT.

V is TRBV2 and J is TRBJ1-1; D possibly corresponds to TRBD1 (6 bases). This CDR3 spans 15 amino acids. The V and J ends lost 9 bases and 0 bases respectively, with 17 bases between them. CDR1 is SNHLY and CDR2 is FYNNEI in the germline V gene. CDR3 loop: CARDLGGTLNTEAFF. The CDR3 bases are TGTGCCAGAGACCTAGGGGGTACTTTGAACACTGAAGCTTTCTTT.

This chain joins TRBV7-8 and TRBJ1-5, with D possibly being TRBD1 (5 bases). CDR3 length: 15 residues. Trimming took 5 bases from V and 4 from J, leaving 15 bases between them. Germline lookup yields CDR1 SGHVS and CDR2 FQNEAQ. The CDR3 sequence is CASSGGTEGNQPQHF. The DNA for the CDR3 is TGTGCCAGCAGCGGTGGGACGGAGGGAAATCAGCCCCAGCATTTT.

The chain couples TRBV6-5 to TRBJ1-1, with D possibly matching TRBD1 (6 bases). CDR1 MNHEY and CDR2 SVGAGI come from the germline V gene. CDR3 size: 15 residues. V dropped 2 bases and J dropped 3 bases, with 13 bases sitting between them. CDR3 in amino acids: CASSYPGALDTEAFF. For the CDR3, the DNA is TGTGCCAGCAGTTACCCAGGGGCTCTCGACACTGAAGCTTTCTTT.

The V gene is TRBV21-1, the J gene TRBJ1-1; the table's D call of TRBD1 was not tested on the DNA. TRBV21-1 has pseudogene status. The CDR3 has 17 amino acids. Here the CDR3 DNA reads TGTGCCAGCAGCAAAGAGGAGGACAGCCCTGTGAACACTGAAGCTTTCTTT. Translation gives CASSKEEDSPVNTEAFF.

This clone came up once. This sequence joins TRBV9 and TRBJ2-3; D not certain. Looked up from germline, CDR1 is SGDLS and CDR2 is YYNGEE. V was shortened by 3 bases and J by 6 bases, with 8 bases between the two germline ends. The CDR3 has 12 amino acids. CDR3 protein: CASSASLDTQYF. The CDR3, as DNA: TGTGCCAGCAGCGCGAGCTTGGATACGCAGTATTTT.

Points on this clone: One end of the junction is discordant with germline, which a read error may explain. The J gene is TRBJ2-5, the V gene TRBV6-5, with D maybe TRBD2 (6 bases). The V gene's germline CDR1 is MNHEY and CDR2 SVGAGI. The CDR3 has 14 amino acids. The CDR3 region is CATSTGTVQETQYF. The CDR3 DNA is TGTGCCACCAGTACCGGGACTGTACAAGAGACCCAGTACTTC.

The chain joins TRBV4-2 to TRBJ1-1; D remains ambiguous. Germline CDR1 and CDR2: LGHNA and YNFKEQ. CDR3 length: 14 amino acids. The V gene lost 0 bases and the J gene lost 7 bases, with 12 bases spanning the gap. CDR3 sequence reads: CASSQDLGRYEAFF. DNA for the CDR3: TGTGCCAGCAGCCAAGATTTGGGCCGATATGAAGCTTTCTTT.

In DNA form, the CDR3 reads TGTGCCAGCAGTTTGACGGGACTCCCATCCGCTTCAGATACGCAGTATTTT. As protein: CASSLTGLPSASDTQYF. V and J are TRBV27 and TRBJ2-3; possible D gene TRBD2, 6 bases. The ends were cut back, 3 bases at V and 4 bases at J, with 20 bases in the middle. Germline CDR1 MNHEY, CDR2 SMNVEV (reference sequence). The CDR3 has 17 amino acids.

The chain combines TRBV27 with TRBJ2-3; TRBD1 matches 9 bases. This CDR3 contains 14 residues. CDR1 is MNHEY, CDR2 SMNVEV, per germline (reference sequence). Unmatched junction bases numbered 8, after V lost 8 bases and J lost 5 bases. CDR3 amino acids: CASGRDRAKDTQYF. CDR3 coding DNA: TGTGCCAGCGGCCGGGACAGGGCAAAAGATACGCAGTATTTT.

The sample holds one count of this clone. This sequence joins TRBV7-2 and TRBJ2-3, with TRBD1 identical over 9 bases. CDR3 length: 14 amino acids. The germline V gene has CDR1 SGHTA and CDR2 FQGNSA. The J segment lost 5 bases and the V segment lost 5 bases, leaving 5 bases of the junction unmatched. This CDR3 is CASSRTGELDTQYF. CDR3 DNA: TGTGCCAGCAGCCGGACAGGGGAATTAGATACGCAGTATTTT.

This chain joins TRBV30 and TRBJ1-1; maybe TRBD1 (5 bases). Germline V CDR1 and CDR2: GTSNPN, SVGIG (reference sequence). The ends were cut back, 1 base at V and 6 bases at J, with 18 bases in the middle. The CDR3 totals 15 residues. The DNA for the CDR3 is TGTGCCTGGAGTGAAATGGACGGGGGAGTATCTGAAGCTTTCTTT. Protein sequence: CAWSEMDGGVSEAFF.

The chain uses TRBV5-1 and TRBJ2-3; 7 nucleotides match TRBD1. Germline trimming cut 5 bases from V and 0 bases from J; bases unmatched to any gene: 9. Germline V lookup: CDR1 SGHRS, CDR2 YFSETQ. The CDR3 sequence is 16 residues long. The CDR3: CASSPWTGSSTDTQYF. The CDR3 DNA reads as TGCGCCAGCAGTCCCTGGACAGGATCTAGCACAGATACGCAGTATTTT.

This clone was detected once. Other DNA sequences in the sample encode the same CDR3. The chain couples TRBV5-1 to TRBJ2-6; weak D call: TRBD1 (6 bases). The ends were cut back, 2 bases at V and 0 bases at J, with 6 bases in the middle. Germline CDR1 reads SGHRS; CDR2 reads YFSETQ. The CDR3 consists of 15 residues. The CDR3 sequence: CASSLGGSGANVLTF. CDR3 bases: TGCGCCAGCAGCTTAGGGGGCTCTGGGGCCAACGTCCTGACTTTC.